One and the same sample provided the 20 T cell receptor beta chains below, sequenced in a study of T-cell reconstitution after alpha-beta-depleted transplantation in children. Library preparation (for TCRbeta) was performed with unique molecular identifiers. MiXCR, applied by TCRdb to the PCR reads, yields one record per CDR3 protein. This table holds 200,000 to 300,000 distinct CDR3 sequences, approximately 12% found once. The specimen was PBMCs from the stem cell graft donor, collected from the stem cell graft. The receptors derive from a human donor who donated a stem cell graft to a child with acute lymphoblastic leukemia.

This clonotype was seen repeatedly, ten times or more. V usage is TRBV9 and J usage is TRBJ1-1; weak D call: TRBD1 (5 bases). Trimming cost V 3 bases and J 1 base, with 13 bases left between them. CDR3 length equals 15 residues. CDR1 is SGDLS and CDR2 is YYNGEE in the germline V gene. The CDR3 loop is CASSGRTGRNTEAFF. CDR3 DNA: TGTGCCAGCAGCGGACGTACAGGCCGGAACACTGAAGCTTTCTTT.

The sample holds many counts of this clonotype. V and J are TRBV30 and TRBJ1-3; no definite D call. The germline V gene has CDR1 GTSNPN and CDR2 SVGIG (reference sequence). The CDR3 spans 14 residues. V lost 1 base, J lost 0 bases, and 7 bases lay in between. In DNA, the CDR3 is TGTGCCTGGAGTGAAGGGTACTCTGGAAACACCATATATTTT. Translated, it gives CAWSEGYSGNTIYF. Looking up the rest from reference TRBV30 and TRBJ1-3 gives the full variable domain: SQTIHQWPATLVQPVGSPLSLECTVEGTSNPNLYWYRQAAGRGLQLLFYSVGIGQISSEVPQNLSASRPQDRQFILSSKKLLLSDSGFYLCAWSEGYSGNTIYFGEGSWLTVV.

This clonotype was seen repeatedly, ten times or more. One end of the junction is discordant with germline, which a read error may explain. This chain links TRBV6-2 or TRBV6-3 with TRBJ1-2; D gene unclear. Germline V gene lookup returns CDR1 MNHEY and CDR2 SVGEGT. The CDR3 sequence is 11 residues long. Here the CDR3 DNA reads TGTGCCAGCAGTCACCGGATAGGCGTCCACTTC. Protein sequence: CASSHRIGVHF.

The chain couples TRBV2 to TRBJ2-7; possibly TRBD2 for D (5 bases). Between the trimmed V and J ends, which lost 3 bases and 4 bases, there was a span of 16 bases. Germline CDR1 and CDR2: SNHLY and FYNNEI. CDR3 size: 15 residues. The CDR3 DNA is TGTGCCAGCAGTGACGCCCGGGGTACCGGGTACGAGCAGTACTTC. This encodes CASSDARGTGYEQYF.

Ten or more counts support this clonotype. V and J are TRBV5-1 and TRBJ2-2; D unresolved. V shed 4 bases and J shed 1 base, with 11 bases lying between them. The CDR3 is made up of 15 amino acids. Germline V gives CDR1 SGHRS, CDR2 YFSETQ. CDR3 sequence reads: CASSPGPRNTGELFF. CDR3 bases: TGCGCCAGCAGCCCCGGGCCTAGGAACACCGGGGAGCTGTTTTTT. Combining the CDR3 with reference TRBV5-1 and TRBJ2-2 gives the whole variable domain KAGVTQTPRYLIKTRGQQVTLSCSPISGHRSVSWYQQTPGQGLQFLFEYFSETQRNKGNFPGRFSGRQFSNSRSEMNVSTLELGDSALYLCASSPGPRNTGELFFGEGSRLTVL.

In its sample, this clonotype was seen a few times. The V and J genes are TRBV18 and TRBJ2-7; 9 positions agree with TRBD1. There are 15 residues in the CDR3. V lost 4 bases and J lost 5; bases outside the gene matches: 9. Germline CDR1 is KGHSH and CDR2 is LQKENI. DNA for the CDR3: TGTGCCAGCTCACTCCGGACAGGGGCCATCCACGAGCAGTACTTC. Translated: CASSLRTGAIHEQYF.

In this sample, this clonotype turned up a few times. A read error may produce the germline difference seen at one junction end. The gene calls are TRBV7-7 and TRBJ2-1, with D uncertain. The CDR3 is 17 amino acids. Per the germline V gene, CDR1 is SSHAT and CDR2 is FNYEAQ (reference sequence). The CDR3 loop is CASSPKGIFSSYNEQFF. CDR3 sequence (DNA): TGTGCTAGCAGCCCAAAAGGGATTTTTAGCTCCTACAATGAGCAGTTCTTC.

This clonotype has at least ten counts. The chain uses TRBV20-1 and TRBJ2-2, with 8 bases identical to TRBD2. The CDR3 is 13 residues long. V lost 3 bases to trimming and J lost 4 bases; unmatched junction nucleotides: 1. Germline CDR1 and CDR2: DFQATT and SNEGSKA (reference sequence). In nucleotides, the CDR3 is TGCAGTGCTAGCGGGGGGGCCACCGGGGAGCTGTTTTTT. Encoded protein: CSASGGATGELFF.

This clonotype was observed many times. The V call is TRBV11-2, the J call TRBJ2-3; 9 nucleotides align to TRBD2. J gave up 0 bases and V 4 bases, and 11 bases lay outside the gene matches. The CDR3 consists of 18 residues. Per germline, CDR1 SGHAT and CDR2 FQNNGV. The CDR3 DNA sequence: TGTGCCAGCAGCTCTAACCTACTAGCGGGTTTTAGCACAGATACGCAGTATTTT. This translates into CASSSNLLAGFSTDTQYF.

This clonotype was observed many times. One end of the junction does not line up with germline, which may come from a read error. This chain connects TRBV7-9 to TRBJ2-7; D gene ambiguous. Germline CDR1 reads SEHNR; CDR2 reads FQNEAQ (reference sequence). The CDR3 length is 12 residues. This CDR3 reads CASSSISSEQYF. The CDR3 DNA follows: TGTGCCAGCAGCTCCATTTCCTCCGAGCAGTACTTC.

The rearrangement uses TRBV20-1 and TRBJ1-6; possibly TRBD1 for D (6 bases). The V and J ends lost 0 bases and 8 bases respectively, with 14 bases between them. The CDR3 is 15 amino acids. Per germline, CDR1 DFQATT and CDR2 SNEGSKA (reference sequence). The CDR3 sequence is CSAREGGRGDSPLHF. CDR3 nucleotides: TGCAGTGCTAGAGAAGGCGGCAGGGGTGATTCACCCCTCCACTTT.

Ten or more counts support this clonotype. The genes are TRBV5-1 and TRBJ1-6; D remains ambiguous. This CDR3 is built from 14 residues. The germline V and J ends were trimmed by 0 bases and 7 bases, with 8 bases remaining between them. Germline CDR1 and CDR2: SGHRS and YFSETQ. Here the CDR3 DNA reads TGCGCCAGCAGCTTGGAAGAAATGAATTCACCCCTCCACTTT. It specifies CASSLEEMNSPLHF.

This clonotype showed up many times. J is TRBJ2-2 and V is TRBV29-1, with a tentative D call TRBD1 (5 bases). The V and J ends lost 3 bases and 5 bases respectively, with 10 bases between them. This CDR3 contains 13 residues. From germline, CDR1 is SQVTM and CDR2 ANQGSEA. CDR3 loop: CSVDQGWTGELFF. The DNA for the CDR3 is TGCAGCGTTGACCAGGGATGGACCGGGGAGCTGTTTTTT.

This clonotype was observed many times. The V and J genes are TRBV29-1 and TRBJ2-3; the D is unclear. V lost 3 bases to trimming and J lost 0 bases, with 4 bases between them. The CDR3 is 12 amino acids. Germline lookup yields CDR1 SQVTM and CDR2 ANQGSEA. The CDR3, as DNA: TGCAGCGTTGATCTGAGCACAGATACGCAGTATTTT. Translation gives CSVDLSTDTQYF.

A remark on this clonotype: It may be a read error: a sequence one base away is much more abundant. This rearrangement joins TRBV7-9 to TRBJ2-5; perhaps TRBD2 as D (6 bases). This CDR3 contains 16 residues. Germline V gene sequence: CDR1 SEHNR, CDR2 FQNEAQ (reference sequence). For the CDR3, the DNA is TGTGCCAGCAGCCCCGGTGGGGGGACGCTATGGGAGACCCACTACTTC. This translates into CASSPGGGTLWETHYF.

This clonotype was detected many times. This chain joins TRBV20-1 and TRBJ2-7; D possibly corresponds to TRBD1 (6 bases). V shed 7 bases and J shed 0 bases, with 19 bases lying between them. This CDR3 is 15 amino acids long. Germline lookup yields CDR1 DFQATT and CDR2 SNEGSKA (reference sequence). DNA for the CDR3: TGCAGTGGGTTTTCCGGGACATTGAGCTCCTACGAGCAGTACTTC. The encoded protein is CSGFSGTLSSYEQYF.

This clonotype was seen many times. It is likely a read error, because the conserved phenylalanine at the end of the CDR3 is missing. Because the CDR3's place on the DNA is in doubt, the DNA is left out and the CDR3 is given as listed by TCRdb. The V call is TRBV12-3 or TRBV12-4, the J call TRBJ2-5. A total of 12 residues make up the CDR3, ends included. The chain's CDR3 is CASSLDAGSFTI.

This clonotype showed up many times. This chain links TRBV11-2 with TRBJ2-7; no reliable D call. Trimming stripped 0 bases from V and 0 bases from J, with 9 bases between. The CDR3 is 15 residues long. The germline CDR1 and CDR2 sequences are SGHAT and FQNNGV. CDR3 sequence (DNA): TGTGCCAGCAGCTTAGAAGGCGGCCCCTCCTACGAGCAGTACTTC. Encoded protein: CASSLEGGPSYEQYF.

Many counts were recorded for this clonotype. The CDR3 sequence: CASSEWRSSYEQYF. Written as DNA, the CDR3 is TGTGCCAGCAGTGAATGGAGGAGCTCCTACGAGCAGTACTTC. The V and J genes are TRBV25-1 and TRBJ2-7; the D gene is possibly TRBD2 (5 bases). CDR3 length: 14 residues. Trimming stripped 1 base from V and 0 bases from J, with 7 bases between. CDR1 is MGHDK, CDR2 SYGVNS, per germline.

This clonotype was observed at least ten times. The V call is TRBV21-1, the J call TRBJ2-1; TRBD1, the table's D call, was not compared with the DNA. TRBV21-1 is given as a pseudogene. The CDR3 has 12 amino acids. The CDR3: CASSKRGNEQFF. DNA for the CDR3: TGTGCCAGCAGCAAACGGGGGAATGAGCAGTTCTTC.